Sequencing of this T cell receptor beta chain was carried out in a study of early T cells in non-severe SARS-CoV-2 infection. Individual cDNA molecules received unique molecular identifiers during library preparation. TCRdb reprocessed the 5' RACE reads with MiXCR, giving one entry per CDR3 protein. The table has roughly 41,000 distinct CDR3 sequences, about 5.3% seen once. Trimming stripped 6 bases from V and 5 bases from J, with 11 bases between. The CDR3 spans 13 residues. This clonotype was found many times. This chain uses TRBV12-3 or TRBV12-4 with TRBJ2-1; tentatively, D is TRBD1 (5 bases). The specimen was whole blood, collected at baseline. The clonotype originates from an adult who was a healthcare worker with PCR-confirmed SARS-CoV-2 infection or an uninfected control (not recorded which). The CDR3 loop reads CASSLTENNEQFF. In DNA, the CDR3 is TGTGCCAGCAGCCTGACAGAAAACAATGAGCAGTTCTTC.